This TCR beta chain was identified in a study of T cell responses to AZD1222 COVID-19 vaccine. Study conclusions and caveats: Clonal diversity may have been underestimated in mostly white British donors.

Sequenced by immunoSEQ multiplex PCR; TCRdb stores in-frame clones only, minus some. Of roughly 120,000 clones in the sample, roughly 86% were seen once. This CDR3 has 14 amino acids. Trimming removed 7 bases at V and 2 bases at J, with 9 bases between. The germline gives CDR1 SNHLY, CDR2 FYNNEI. Comments on this clone: Its antigen is unknown.

This chain links TRBV2 with TRBJ2-6, with no clear D. Specimen: peripheral blood, collected on day 0 of MenACWY control vaccination. The TCR sequence derives from an adult in good health. Here the CDR3 DNA reads TGTGCCAGCACCAAACAGCCTGGGGCCAACGTCCTGACTTTC. This translates into CASTKQPGANVLTF.